This T cell receptor (beta chain) emerged from a study of blood T cell repertoires in COVID-19. Looking at the study overall: Acute and convalescent COVID-19 samples came from the United States, Italy and Spain. T cells, B-cell-depleted T cells, or PBMCs supplied cDNA or gDNA.

In the authors' methods: Nucleated cell number was recorded as an estimate derived from reference gene primer amplification. TCRdb's table, derived via immunoSEQ multiplex PCR, lists solely in-frame clones and lacks some. V, J and clone size reflect that table, while D and trimming were determined from the DNA. The sample gives roughly 87,000 clones, about 88% of which show up once; roughly 5.1% is in the top ten. Germline loops: CDR1 SGHRS, CDR2 YFSETQ. V was trimmed by 4 bases and J by 4 bases, leaving 17 bases between them. The CDR3 is 15 amino acids. Sequenced input: peripheral blood. V gene TRBV5-1 combines with J gene TRBJ1-2; a weak D match, TRBD1 (6 bases). This TCR derives from a man aged 40-50 years with acute or convalescent COVID-19. As DNA, the CDR3 is TGCGCCAGCAGCCCGACCAGGGGAATGGGCTATGGCTACACCTTC. It specifies CASSPTRGMGYGYTF.